The entry below describes one TCR beta chain. This CDR3 contains 14 residues. The germline V gene encodes CDR1 LGHDT and CDR2 YNNKEL (reference sequence). V lost 0 bases, J lost 4 bases, and 10 bases lay in between. The treatment here: about 20 received Ad26.COV2.S at low or high dose, single or two shots; 5 received placebo; per-sample allocation not given. Collection of samples fell on day 63 after the first vaccine or placebo injection. This sample was taken from a study of Ad26.COV2.S vaccination and SARS-CoV-2 variants. Sequencing used immunoSEQ multiplex PCR; TCRdb keeps in-frame clones, though not all of them. The sample holds hundreds of thousands of clones, 65% to 90% seen once.

The TCR sequence derives from a person aged 18-65 years who received the Ad26.COV2.S COVID-19 vaccine or a placebo. The sequencing used peripheral blood, collected in a trial of Ad26.COV2.S vaccine versus placebo. The V and J genes are TRBV3-1 (or the pseudogene TRBV3-2) and TRBJ2-7, with D uncertain. The CDR3 DNA reads TGTGCCAGCAGCCAAGATCAAATAAGTTACGAGCAGTACTTC. Amino acids: CASSQDQISYEQYF.